Detailed here is one T cell receptor (beta chain). What this receptor recognizes is not known. The record has no base qualities; no much larger clone is one base away. The receptor library was made with the immunoSEQ multiplex PCR assay. For TCR sequencing, RNA was extracted from every sample and reverse transcribed into cDNA to serve as template. SuperScript III was used for first-strand cDNA synthesis, primed with a 2:1 mix of oligo-dT and random hexamers. A synthetic immune receptor repertoire was used to assess amplification bias, and residual bias was removed computationally. As for the authors' bioinformatics: After raw reads were preprocessed to remove errors, the CDR3 was defined following IMGT conventions as running from the conserved cysteine to phenylalanine. Clonality was computed as 1 minus the Shannon entropy, with the entropy normalized by log2 of the number of productive unique TCRs. Whether each scalp clone was CD4 or CD8 was inferred by checking scalp TCRbeta sequences against the CD4 and CD8 repertoires from sorted blood. The table was pulled from immuneACCESS by TCRdb, which kept in-frame rearrangements only. Such tables lose some clones; where checked, under half of the loss comes from unresolved V genes, and the rest has no known cause. V and J calls and clone size are given by that table; D and trimming were obtained from the DNA. For this sample the table gives fewer than 250,000 clones, of which around three fifths were detected only once. The top ten constitute more than 3.5% of the sample.

CDR1 is given as SQVTM and CDR2 as ANQGSEA, both from the germline V gene. Trimming takes 4 bases from V and 5 bases from J, and the germline ends sit 11 bases apart. Spanning cysteine to phenylalanine, the CDR3 consists of 12 amino acids. The retained sequence is limited to the CDR3, 36 bases, with the frame set at the first base. The data were obtained in a study of CD8+ T cells in alopecia areata (dated by TCRdb to 2016 to 2018). The study in broad terms: The treated patients, all with moderate-to-severe alopecia areata, were enrolled in an open-label pilot trial of oral tofacitinib given at 5 to 10 mg twice daily. Biopsies were taken from tofacitinib-treated patients at baseline and at 4 and 24 weeks of treatment, and a later scalp biopsy was taken in several of the tofacitinib-treated patients. High-throughput TCRbeta sequencing was used to examine T cell clonal expansion in alopecia areata in both the C3H/HeJ mouse model and human patients. The SALT score, which quantifies the percentage of affected scalp surface area, was used to measure disease severity in treated patients. Scalp clonality was compared among normal scalp (n=4), patchy alopecia areata scalp (n=8), and alopecia totalis/universalis scalp (n=8). Scalp tissue and sorted CD4+ and CD8+ peripheral blood T cells from patchy and totalis/universalis alopecia areata patients and from healthy controls were covered by human TCRbeta sequencing. TCRbeta CDR3 regions were amplified by immunoSEQ multiplex PCR with 35 Vbeta forward and 13 Jbeta reverse primers. Tofacitinib was administered for 6 to 18 months, and 6 months of follow-up off drug were then conducted to assess delayed response and recurrence. RNA came from the PAXgene miRNA kit for fixed scalp, the miRNeasy kit for PBMCs, and the RNeasy kit for mouse skin.

According to the study, the label for this sample's time point signals: around 4 weeks on oral tofacitinib. In light of the paper, this sample's treatment or condition label describes: oral pan-JAK inhibitor, 5-10 mg twice daily. Lesional scalp punch biopsies and peripheral blood were obtained from alopecia areata patients. PBMCs were separated by density centrifugation and stained for CD3, CD4 and CD8, after which CD4+ and CD8+ T cells were sorted on a FACSAria. Paper-wide results and their limitations: Many expanded lesional clones persisted in scalp and blood during tofacitinib treatment, which may partly explain relapse after stopping treatment. Because the treated cohort was small and had just a single nonresponder, larger studies are needed to establish links between baseline CD8+ expansion and response. Shared TCR sequences between patients were less evident than in mice, which may be partly attributable to HLA diversity in the patient population. Scalp clonality and the number of expanded CD8+ clones among the top 100 scalp clones were significantly decreased by tofacitinib. Compared with normal scalp, lesional scalp, particularly in alopecia totalis/universalis, had higher clonality and more expanded CD8+ clones, which suggests antigenic drive. Unlike mouse skin, which is dominated by gammadelta T cells, normal human skin has resident alphabeta T cells that are also sequenced, and this complicates analysis of the scalp TCR repertoire.

The chain couples TRBV29-1 to TRBJ1-2; perhaps TRBD1 is the D gene, with 5 bases matching. The sequencing here drew on CD4+ T cells sorted from blood, taken at week 4, from a patient treated with tofacitinib. The receptor's source is a human donor with alopecia areata. The CDR3 region: CSVGEGSYGYTF. DNA sequence: TGCAGCGTTGGGGAGGGGAGTTATGGCTACACCTTC.